A single sample gave rise to the 10 T cell receptor beta chains below, sequenced in a study of T cells and Merkel cell carcinoma outcomes. Sequencing was performed with immunoSEQ multiplex PCR; in TCRdb, only in-frame clones are kept and a portion is missing. The sample holds 6,500 to 7,500 clones, around 90% seen once. The sequencing input was tumor tissue from Merkel cell carcinoma. The receptors derive from a human donor with Merkel cell carcinoma.

The chain couples TRBV12-1 to TRBJ1-2. TRBV12-1 is a recognized pseudogene. This CDR3 contains 12 residues. The CDR3 reads CASSFLPYGYTF. For the CDR3, the DNA is TGTGCCAGCAGCTTTTTGCCGTATGGCTACACCTTC.

The chain uses TRBV19 and TRBJ1-5, with D maybe TRBD1 (6 bases). The CDR3 extends over 15 amino acids. Germline assignment: CDR1 LNHDA and CDR2 SQIVND (reference sequence). V was cut by 4 bases and J by 1 base, with 11 bases left in between. CDR3 sequence: CASSTRGLSNQPQHF. The CDR3 DNA is TGTGCCAGTAGTACCAGGGGCCTCAGCAATCAGCCCCAGCATTTT.

V usage is TRBV2 and J usage is TRBJ2-1; the D call may be TRBD1 or TRBD2 (5 bases each). The CDR3 is 13 residues long. V lost 8 bases and J lost 6, with 14 bases in between. The germline CDR1 and CDR2 sequences are SNHLY and FYNNEI. The chain's CDR3 is CASVREWVNEQFF. The CDR3 DNA is TGTGCCAGCGTCAGGGAGTGGGTCAATGAGCAGTTCTTC.

Only a few counts were recorded for this clone. The chain recombines TRBV7-8 with TRBJ1-6; D gene ambiguous. The V gene lost 3 bases and the J gene lost 7 bases, with 4 bases spanning the gap. Germline V gives CDR1 SGHVS, CDR2 FQNEAQ. The CDR3 length is 12 residues. CDR3 loop: CASSFRNSPLHF. The CDR3 coding sequence is TGTGCCAGCAGCTTCCGGAATTCACCCCTCCACTTT.

This clone is a singleton in its sample. J is TRBJ2-2 and V is TRBV4-1; perhaps TRBD2 as D (5 bases). Germline CDR1 and CDR2: MGHRA and YSYEKL. The CDR3 length is 16 residues. V gave up 0 bases and J gave up 2 bases, with 10 bases separating them. The CDR3 region has the DNA TGCGCCAGCAGCCAAGATCCCGGACTTAACACCGGGGAGCTGTTTTTT. It codes for CASSQDPGLNTGELFF.

V usage is TRBV4-3 and J usage is TRBJ1-2; 11 bases line up with TRBD1. V gave up 5 bases and J gave up 6 bases; unmatched junction bases: 8. CDR1 is LGHNA and CDR2 is YSLEER in the germline V gene. The CDR3 is 15 residues long. The DNA of the CDR3 is TGCGCCAGCAGCGGATGGACAGGGGGCGACGATGGCTACACCTTC. It specifies CASSGWTGGDDGYTF.

V is TRBV10-2 and J is TRBJ2-2; 7 bases are a match to TRBD1. Germline-derived CDR1 and CDR2 are WSHSY and SAAADI. This CDR3 region has 16 residues. V shed 6 bases and J 3 bases; nucleotides not matched to a gene: 10. The chain's CDR3 is CASRTHRGPHTGELFF. Written as DNA, the CDR3 is TGCGCCAGCAGGACACACAGGGGTCCGCACACCGGGGAGCTGTTTTTT.

Concerning this clone itself: The junction shows a germline mismatch at one end, possibly a read error. The chain recombines TRBV9 with TRBJ1-1; D not resolved. Germline CDR1 is SGDLS and CDR2 is YYNGEE. The length of the CDR3 is 14 residues. DNA of the CDR3: TGTGCCAGCAGCGTACTTCCCATGAATACTGAAGCTTTCTTT. It specifies CASSVLPMNTEAFF.

This clone was seen only once. The chain carries TRBV5-4 and TRBJ2-5, with D possibly TRBD2 on 7 matching bases. This CDR3 contains 15 residues. V shed 4 bases and J shed 5 bases, with 18 bases lying between them. Germline lookup yields CDR1 SGHNT and CDR2 YYREEE (reference sequence). The CDR3 coding sequence is TGTGCCAGCAGCAGCGGGACACCATATGGGGAGACCCAGTACTTC. This sequence encodes CASSSGTPYGETQYF.

In DNA, the CDR3 is TGCAGTGCTAGAGTGACCTACGAGCAGTACTTC. This encodes CSARVTYEQYF. The chain has TRBV20-1 and TRBJ2-7; no firm D call. The V and J ends lost 1 base and 2 bases respectively, with 3 bases between them. From germline, CDR1 is DFQATT and CDR2 SNEGSKA (reference sequence). The CDR3 contains 11 residues.